This T cell receptor beta chain appears in the sequencing data of a study of blood T cell repertoires in COVID-19. Per the authors' pipeline: Researchers report that nucleated cell counts were estimated from reference gene primer amplification. Produced via immunoSEQ multiplex PCR; TCRdb's table is partial and in-frame only. V, J and clone size derive from that table, while D and trimming were established from the DNA sequence. The data contain 100,000 to 120,000 clones, almost 80% of them singletons. This TCR came from a woman older than 75 with active or convalescent COVID-19. Sequencing used peripheral blood.

The CDR3 region is CASSSPPQDRAANIQYF. DNA for the CDR3: TGTGCCAGCAGTTCACCCCCCCAGGACAGGGCGGCAAACATTCAGTACTTC. The chain is built from TRBV28 and TRBJ2-4, with 8 positions matching TRBD1. This CDR3 has 17 amino acids. V was clipped by 4 bases and J by 6 bases; unmatched bases: 14. Germline CDR1 is MDHEN and CDR2 is SYDVKM.